This paragraph covers one T cell receptor (beta chain) sequence. In this sample, this clonotype turned up many times. Its antigen target is currently unknown. One base away there is no much larger clone; base qualities are not given. The sequencer was an Illumina HiSeq 1500. TCRdb cleaned the public reads at Q25 with fastp, built clones with MiXCR and kept in-frame beta chains. Entries that share a CDR3 protein sequence are merged under the most common genes and DNA. This sample holds about 900,000 distinct CDR3 sequences; about 33% were observed only once. The ten top clones hold 13% of the sample. The data stem from a study of T cell repertoires in cytomegalovirus infection (dated by TCRdb to about 2019). Broadly, across the study: Alongside well-studied HLA-B-restricted epitopes, the peptide stimulations were aimed at recently identified HLA-C-restricted CMV epitopes, whose presentation resists viral immunomodulation. Donor HLA type was relevant to the analysis, as public TCR beta signatures indicated carriage of CMV infection together with the matching HLA type. General findings and caveats noted by the study authors: In both this cohort and an independent cohort of 352 donors, the cumulative frequency of public TCR beta family members distinguished carriers of CMV infection plus the relevant HLA type. The ex vivo response was dominated by HLA-C-restricted CMV-specific TCR beta clonotypes, which also provided the single most frequent clonotype in two of eight donors.

Cut back by 3 bases and 5 bases, the V and J ends lie 11 bases apart. The cysteine opens and the phenylalanine closes a CDR3 of 13 amino acids. The read is trimmed to its CDR3 DNA, 39 bases read in frame from base 1. CDR1 SGHVS and CDR2 FQNEAQ were looked up in the germline V gene. The sample's treatment or condition label, decoded: in vitro stimulation with specific CMV peptide epitopes to enrich CMV-specific T cells. The rearranged chain carries TRBV7-8 and TRBJ2-7; a tentative D call is TRBD1 (6 bases match). This TCR was sampled from a human donor in good health (CMV status not recorded). Some clones in this sample may be carry-over from other donors' samples. The input for sequencing was cultured CD8+ T cells from PBMCs, taken from culture after CMV antigen stimulation. The bases read TGTGCCAGCAGCTTCACAGGGACCCACGAGCAGTACTTC. Its protein product is CASSFTGTHEQYF.